Each of the 21 T cell receptor beta chains below was sequenced from the same sample in a study of a mutant IDH1 vaccine in newly diagnosed glioma. Antigen specificity for these receptors is unknown. Described time point: week 5, during vaccination. The vaccine gave 300 ug of a 20-mer mutant IDH1 peptide subcutaneously per dose. The assay was immunoSEQ multiplex PCR, and TCRdb's table has in-frame clones only and misses some. The repertoire includes 40,000 to 60,000 clones, roughly 78% of them detected once, and about 1.7% sits in the top ten. This material consisted of PBMCs, taken from a glioma patient whose treatment included an IDH1 peptide vaccine. These receptors originate from a woman aged 35 to 49 with glioma.

CDR3 nucleotides: TGTGCCAGCAGCTTAGGGCAAAATGGCTACACCTTC. It encodes CASSLGQNGYTF. The V call is TRBV7-9, the J call TRBJ1-2, with unresolved D. Trimming left V 1 base short and J 6 bases short, with 6 bases between. CDR3 length: 12 residues. Looked up from germline, CDR1 is SEHNR and CDR2 is FQNEAQ (reference sequence). The variable domain in full, completed from reference TRBV7-9 and TRBJ1-2, reads DTGVSQNPRHKITKRGQNVTFRCDPISEHNRLYWYRQTLGQGPEFLTYFQNEAQLEKSRLLSDRFSAERPKGSFSTLEIQRTEQGDSAMYLCASSLGQNGYTFGSGTRLTVV.

The chain has TRBV14 and TRBJ2-3; D may be TRBD2 (5 bases). V dropped 4 bases and J dropped 2 bases, with 10 bases sitting between them. Germline assignment: CDR1 SGHDN and CDR2 FVKESK. The CDR3 runs to 14 residues. The CDR3 sequence: CASSLALNTDTQYF. The CDR3 coding sequence is TGTGCCAGCAGCCTAGCGTTAAACACAGATACGCAGTATTTT.

The chain is built from TRBV7-9 and TRBJ2-7; a weak D match, TRBD2 (5 bases). V was trimmed by 5 bases and J by 2 bases, leaving 13 bases between them. Germline CDR1 SEHNR, CDR2 FQNEAQ (reference sequence). This CDR3 contains 14 residues. This CDR3 is CASSSGRPPYEQYF. In DNA, the CDR3 is TGTGCCAGCAGCAGCGGACGCCCCCCCTACGAGCAGTACTTC. The variable domain in full, completed from reference TRBV7-9 and TRBJ2-7, reads DTGVSQNPRHKITKRGQNVTFRCDPISEHNRLYWYRQTLGQGPEFLTYFQNEAQLEKSRLLSDRFSAERPKGSFSTLEIQRTEQGDSAMYLCASSSGRPPYEQYFGPGTRLTVT.

The chain links TRBV30 to TRBJ2-3; 11 bases agree with TRBD1. Germline V gene sequence: CDR1 GTSNPN, CDR2 SVGIG (reference sequence). Unmatched junction bases numbered 9, after V lost 3 bases and J lost 7 bases. There are 15 residues in the CDR3. CDR3 region: CAWSGQGASRNTQYF. CDR3 bases: TGTGCCTGGAGCGGACAGGGGGCCTCTAGAAATACGCAGTATTTT.

V usage is TRBV19 and J usage is TRBJ2-1; D possibly corresponds to TRBD1 (5 bases). This CDR3 comprises 14 residues. The V end was cut by 9 bases, the J end by 7 bases, with 19 bases between. Germline loops: CDR1 LNHDA, CDR2 SQIVND (reference sequence). CDR3 nucleotide sequence: TGTGCCAGCAAACCAGCATTACAGGTAAATGAGCAGTTCTTC. It yields the protein CASKPALQVNEQFF.

The gene calls are TRBV7-6 and TRBJ1-1; maybe TRBD1 (6 bases). Germline CDR1 and CDR2: SGHVS and FNYEAQ. V dropped 2 bases and J dropped 4 bases, with 8 bases sitting between them. The CDR3 has 13 amino acids. The CDR3 here is CASSLSRGTEAFF. DNA of the CDR3: TGTGCCAGCAGCTTAAGCAGGGGCACTGAAGCTTTCTTT.

The chain uses TRBV7-9 and TRBJ2-7; 11 bases are a match to TRBD1. The J segment lost 6 bases and the V segment lost 7 bases, leaving 8 bases of the junction unmatched. CDR1 is SEHNR, CDR2 FQNEAQ, per germline (reference sequence). The CDR3 has 14 residues. The CDR3 loop reads CASTPGTGGSEQYF. CDR3 bases: TGTGCCAGCACCCCCGGGACAGGGGGATCCGAGCAGTACTTC.

The chain has TRBV5-1 and TRBJ2-4; TRBD2 agrees at 7 bases. Unmatched junction bases numbered 12, after V lost 1 base and J lost 5 bases. The CDR3 covers 17 residues. Germline CDR1 is SGHRS and CDR2 is YFSETQ. CDR3 DNA sequence: TGCGCCAGCAGCTTGAGCTTGGGGGGGGTCCGGGAAAACATTCAGTACTTC. Translating it yields CASSLSLGGVRENIQYF.

This clone is a singleton in its sample. The CDR3 spells CASSGGPSYEQYF. CDR3 DNA: TGTGCCTCGAGCGGGGGGCCGTCCTACGAGCAGTACTTC. The chain has TRBV30 and TRBJ2-7; 9 bases align to TRBD2. CDR3 length: 13 amino acids. Germline V lookup: CDR1 GTSNPN, CDR2 SVGIG (reference sequence). V shed 7 bases and J 1 base; nucleotides not matched to a gene: 5.

The rearrangement joins TRBV10-2 to TRBJ2-7, with D possibly matching TRBD2 (6 bases). The CDR3 covers 14 residues. Germline CDR1 is WSHSY and CDR2 is SAAADI. Between the trimmed V and J ends, which lost 10 bases and 0 bases, there was a span of 16 bases. Written as DNA, the CDR3 is TGCGCCATCCTCCCGGGGGACTCCTCCTACGAGCAGTACTTC. Amino acids: CAILPGDSSYEQYF.

The chain has TRBV19 and TRBJ1-6; 8 bases line up with TRBD1. Germline CDR1 and CDR2: LNHDA and SQIVND (reference sequence). The V gene end was trimmed by 7 bases and the J gene end by 7 bases; junction bases not matched to a gene: 6. CDR3 length equals 14 residues. CDR3: CASTRQGWNSPLHF. In DNA, the CDR3 is TGTGCCAGTACCCGACAGGGGTGGAATTCACCCCTCCACTTT.

V gene TRBV30 combines with J gene TRBJ2-1; 12 bases agree with TRBD2. The V gene's germline CDR1 is GTSNPN and CDR2 SVGIG (reference sequence). This CDR3 is built from 15 residues. The J segment lost 7 bases and the V segment lost 0 bases, leaving 4 bases of the junction unmatched. The CDR3 spells CAWSVRTSGVNEQFF. For the CDR3, the DNA is TGTGCCTGGAGTGTGCGGACTAGCGGGGTAAATGAGCAGTTCTTC.

This clone is a singleton in its sample. The chain uses TRBV30 and TRBJ2-5; 7 bases map to TRBD2. This CDR3 has 15 amino acids. J lost 4 bases, V lost 0 bases, and 8 bases had no gene match. Germline CDR1 is GTSNPN and CDR2 is SVGIG (reference sequence). The CDR3 loop is CAWSVLSGAGETQYF. Here the CDR3 DNA reads TGTGCCTGGAGTGTACTAAGCGGGGCGGGAGAGACCCAGTACTTC.

This chain joins TRBV11-2 and TRBJ1-5; 7 positions match TRBD1. V trimming: 5 bases; J trimming: 1 base; junction bases outside the gene matches: 5. Germline-derived CDR1 and CDR2 are SGHAT and FQNNGV. The CDR3 is made up of 15 amino acids. CDR3 in amino acids: CASSKQGTSNQPQHF. CDR3 coding DNA: TGTGCCAGCAGCAAACAGGGGACCAGCAATCAGCCCCAGCATTTT.

This chain links TRBV10-1 with TRBJ2-3; TRBD1 might be the D (6 bases). The CDR3 covers 13 residues. Germline values: CDR1 WNHNN, CDR2 SYGVQD (reference sequence). V dropped 3 bases and J dropped 4 bases, with 8 bases sitting between them. CDR3 in amino acids: CASSEPGADTQYF. The CDR3, as DNA: TGCGCCAGCAGTGAACCAGGGGCAGATACGCAGTATTTT.

The V gene is TRBV7-9, the J gene TRBJ2-7; 11 positions match TRBD2. The CDR3 is made up of 14 amino acids. Germline CDR1 and CDR2: SEHNR and FQNEAQ (reference sequence). J was trimmed by 4 bases and V by 4 bases; bases with no gene match: 3. CDR3 nucleotide sequence: TGTGCCAGCAGCTGGGGGACTAGCGGATACGAGCAGTACTTC. This codes for CASSWGTSGYEQYF.

The J gene is TRBJ2-4, the V gene TRBV5-6; the match to TRBD2 covers 8 bases. The CDR3 covers 18 residues. Germline loops: CDR1 SGHDT, CDR2 YYEEEE. Trimming removed 4 bases from V and 1 base from J; junction bases left unmatched: 13. The CDR3 bases are TGTGCCAGCAGCCCACAGGGCCGGGGGGGCAAGGCCAAAAACATTCAGTACTTC. Translated: CASSPQGRGGKAKNIQYF.

The chain combines TRBV30 with TRBJ2-2, with 8 bases fitting TRBD2. Trimming cost V 0 bases and J 6 bases; bases outside gene matches: 3. The germline gives CDR1 GTSNPN, CDR2 SVGIG (reference sequence). This CDR3 comprises 14 residues. The DNA for the CDR3 is TGTGCCTGGAGTGTCAGCGGGGGCCCCGGGGAGCTGTTTTTT. Amino acid sequence: CAWSVSGGPGELFF.

The chain is built from TRBV9 and TRBJ1-2; 10 bases agree with TRBD1. The CDR3 has 16 residues. The V gene end was trimmed by 4 bases and the J gene end by 4 bases; junction bases not matched to a gene: 10. Germline assignment: CDR1 SGDLS and CDR2 YYNGEE. The CDR3 DNA follows: TGTGCCAGCAGCCAGAGACAGGGGGCCCCTCTCTATGGCTACACCTTC. Protein product: CASSQRQGAPLYGYTF.

This rearrangement joins TRBV25-1 to TRBJ2-5; maybe TRBD2 (5 bases). The germline CDR1 and CDR2 sequences are MGHDK and SYGVNS. The ends were cut back, 5 bases at V and 2 bases at J, with 12 bases in the middle. This CDR3 is 14 amino acids long. The CDR3 sequence: CASSTHGVQETQYF. The CDR3 nucleotides are TGTGCCAGCAGTACCCACGGGGTACAAGAGACCCAGTACTTC.

This clone was counted a single time. The J gene is TRBJ1-6, the V gene TRBV2; D not certain. CDR3 size: 11 residues. Per the germline V gene, CDR1 is SNHLY and CDR2 is FYNNEI. Trimming removed 4 bases at V and 9 bases at J, with 4 bases between. CDR3 in DNA: TGTGCCAGCAGTGTAGTTTCACCCCTCCACTTT. Translated: CASSVVSPLHF.